This T cell receptor (beta chain) was recorded in a study of cytomegalovirus exposure and HLA in healthy donors (dated by TCRdb to the late 2010s). Some background on the complete study: An earlier analysis of some 600 of the donors reported 276 Gb of sequence data and some 110 million unique TCR beta sequences obtained from around 170 million T cells. About 310 gigabases of sequencing data and approximately 85 million unique TCR sequences were included in an early release covering several hundred HLA-typed donors. Five DR-DQ haplotypes were treated as single units for association and clustering because of strong linkage in the cohort. A later genetic analysis used genome-wide SNP genotypes for about 55% of the 666 donors, treating that subset as a discovery cohort. HLA typing covered class I and class II loci at four-digit resolution. The study aimed to test whether cataloging public T cell receptors could reveal signatures of past pathogen exposure. To predict cytomegalovirus infection status, the study brought together high-throughput TCR immunosequencing, statistical association of individual TCRs with disease status, and machine learning. In a later analysis, previously published TCR beta repertoires from about 670 donors were re-analyzed and high-resolution HLA genotyping was added so that TCR occurrence patterns could be studied. The later analysis used no new phenotypic data to find candidate immune exposures, relying instead on TCR beta sequences and their occurrence across donors. The number of donors typed differed by locus, with roughly 620-630 for A, B, C, DRB1 and DQB1, around 520 for DQA1, 600 to 610 for DPA1, and roughly 450 for DPB1. Alongside the repertoire data, information on donor age, sex, ethnicity and CMV serostatus was compiled. In addition to the first cohort of 666 subjects, a separate validation cohort of about 120 different subjects was used. On average, about 240,000 unique TCR beta nucleotide sequences were sequenced per donor among several hundred genotyped donors of the cohort, with roughly 18% of those sequences being non-productive. Of the 398 genotyped donors, 81% were placed in the genetic ancestry cluster associated with self-reported Caucasian donors. Every discovery cohort repertoire had been produced on one sequencing platform. The study used immunosequencing to profile the T cell repertoires of some 600 subjects and linked those repertoires to cytomegalovirus serostatus. To decide whether each TCR beta V gene segment behaved as functional or pseudogenic, an earlier analysis of some 580 of the donors relied on high-throughput TCR beta sequencing.

The cohort consisted of 650 to 850 healthy bone marrow donors. All cohort members were sampled while nominally healthy, although unrecorded immune exposures were likely present. The donor tested CMV seronegative and was one of the 352 seronegative cohort members. Each donor provided a peripheral blood sample, and peripheral blood mononuclear cells were used for TCR beta sequencing. The Qiagen DNeasy Blood Extraction Kit was used to extract genomic DNA from the blood cell samples. What the authors observed across the whole study: Linkage disequilibrium might explain the correlated functional status among segregating V segments, but an unknown experimental factor could not be excluded. The authors suggested that the approach could potentially be generalized to other disease states and immunological phenotypes. Most TCR sequences were observed very rarely across donors, whereas some public TCRs were present in many individuals. A cluster of highly shared sequence variants was judged likely to represent a technical artifact of the sequencing pipeline. In a later analysis, the rate of TCR association differed among HLA loci, with DRB1 alleles having the most associated TCRs and HLA-C alleles having the fewest. In a later analysis, most CMV-associated TCR beta chains were found to appear HLA-restricted, with HLA associations seemingly driven largely by CMV exposure. This cohort had only TCR beta chains sequenced, and the lack of alpha or paired-chain data limited which features could be detected. A further reported finding was that TCR beta sequences accurately predicted the HLA-A and HLA-B alleles for most subjects in the first cohort. Several of the top co-occurrence clusters appeared to be linked to parvovirus B19, influenza, CMV and Epstein-Barr virus, according to a later analysis. Assigning TCR associations to individual alleles was difficult when HLA alleles, especially DR and DQ, strongly co-occurred. The only immune exposure information available for the cohort was CMV serostatus. According to a later genetic analysis, donors in an Asian-associated ancestry cluster had fewer N-insertions in productive TCRs than the roughly 660-donor mean. Because some donors lacked HLA typing at each locus, the association tests relied only on the typed subset. The study listed 164 TCR beta chains as associated with cytomegalovirus. The classifier was reported to diagnose cytomegalovirus status with high specificity and sensitivity in both the original cohort and the validation cohort. A later analysis found that HLA-associated TCR beta chains were more clonally expanded and had lower generation probabilities than equally common non-associated chains. A few of the identified cytomegalovirus-associated TCR beta chains were confirmed in vitro to be specific for cytomegalovirus antigens. Fewer than 20 rarely observed V segments, including chromosome 9 orphons, were excluded from the earlier analysis of almost 600 of the donors because counts were too low. In a later analysis, about 17,000 TCR beta sequences were associated with specific HLA alleles at a false discovery rate of 0.05. Sequencing depth was assumed to be roughly uniform across donors in the presence/absence analyses, though that assumption may not hold. In an earlier analysis of over 550 of the donors, most TCR beta V segments were observed in productive rearrangements about 90% or about 30% of the time, broadly matching IMGT annotations. Because the 87-base-pair reads could not distinguish some IMGT-functional V segments, including TRBV6-2 and TRBV6-3, those segments were excluded. A later genetic analysis associated a missense DCLRE1C variant with V-gene and J-gene trimming of TCR beta chains, and an independent cohort replicated the association.

Sequences SQVTM (CDR1) and ANQGSEA (CDR2) are obtained from the germline V gene. Reading from cysteine to phenylalanine, the CDR3 counts 12 amino acids. The retained sequence is limited to the CDR3, 36 bases, with the frame set at the first base. V is cut by 7 bases and J by 0 bases, and the space between the germline ends is 9 bases. The library relied on the immunoSEQ multiplex PCR assay. The multiplex PCR relied on a mix of 60 forward primers for TCR Vbeta segments and 13 reverse primers for TCR Jbeta segments. Amplification of the CDR3 region of rearranged TCR beta genes was performed with a multiplex PCR assay on genomic DNA. The Illumina HiSeq System was used to sequence the amplified TCR beta libraries as 87-base-pair reads. The source study handled its data this way. In a later analysis, tens of millions of unique TCR beta chains were counted across the 500 to 850 repertoires, and around 10 million of these chains were shared by at least two donors. Raw reads were error-corrected and collapsed into unique sequences with a nearest-neighbor algorithm that merged closely related sequences to remove PCR and sequencing errors. V, D and J gene segments were assigned by aligning CDR3 sequences to IMGT reference sequences. Each retained sequence needed at least a six-nucleotide match to both a V gene segment and a J gene segment. A rearrangement was called productive if the CDR3 had no stop codons and remained in frame with V and J, and every other rearrangement was called non-productive. CDR3 was defined by IMGT convention, running from the second conserved V-encoded cysteine to the conserved J-encoded phenylalanine. The earlier analysis of 550 to 650 of the donors excluded any sequence lacking an unambiguous match to a single V gene segment. An earlier analysis of fewer than 750 of the donors called V segments functional above 56.7% productive rearrangements and segregating when the between-donor standard deviation exceeded 5%. To diagnose cytomegalovirus status from the catalog of TCR beta chain sequences, a statistical classification framework was built. In a later analysis, V and J genes were assigned by comparing TCR nucleotide sequences against IMGT/GENE-DB human TR gene sequences. A later analysis assigned CDR3 sequences and most-parsimonious VDJ recombination scenarios with the TCRdist pipeline. In a later analysis, each TCR beta chain was defined by its CDR3 amino acid sequence together with its V-gene family, and reads lacking a unique V-gene family were excluded. In a later analysis, 500 to 650 highly shared, low-generation-probability nucleotide sequences were removed to address suspected cross-contamination and a sequencing artifact. In a later analysis, a clonal expansion index was calculated for each public chain from normalized within-repertoire ranks of inferred template counts. In a later analysis, generation probabilities were computed using a VDJ recombination model fitted to out-of-frame rearrangements, and the results were checked against IGoR. In a later analysis, hypergeometric tests were used to score TCR-TCR, TCR-HLA and TCR-CMV co-occurrence, with a repertoire-size bias correction applied to TCR pairs. A later analysis estimated false discovery rates by permuting HLA or CMV assignments 20 times. A later analysis grouped co-occurring TCRs with DBSCAN, adding TCRdist sequence similarity when clustering within HLA-allele-positive subsets. For co-occurrence clustering, repertoires with fewer than 30,000 or more than 120,000 public chains were excluded, along with 4 to 6 repertoires with anomalous nucleotide sharing. This is the immuneACCESS table as TCRdb keeps it, with only in-frame sequences that have V and J called. A part of the clones is gone; compared with another copy, unresolved V genes explain less than half, and the rest is unexplained. The DNA was the basis for D and trimming; V, J and clone size are from that table. Counted in this sample were around 85,000 clones; roughly 75% of them appeared once. 4.2% of the sample lies in the top ten.

Only one count was recorded for this clone. The antigen it binds to is not known. Within one base of it there is no much larger clone, and no base qualities were kept. Sequenced input: PBMCs. This sequence was found in a man aged 55 to 69 in good health and CMV-seronegative. This chain is built from TRBV29-1 and TRBJ1-1; no D segment can be confidently identified. Read as DNA, the sequence is TGCAGCGGCGGATACATGAACACTGAAGCTTTCTTT. This sequence encodes CSGGYMNTEAFF.